The clone carrying this T cell receptor (beta chain) was seen at least ten times. Its matching antigen is unknown. This specimen comes from a study of breast tumors, draining lymph nodes, adjacent tissues. Study-wide results and caveats: Compared with basal-like, luminal-like tumors shared significantly more repertoire with nontumor tissue. Data only fit, rather than demonstrated, lymph node origin of most tumor T cells.

In TCRdb, the multiplex PCR reads were re-called with MiXCR into one record per CDR3 protein. The table has some 21,000 distinct CDR3 sequences, around 40% seen once; the top ten hold approximately 25%. V shed 1 base and J shed 1 base, with 10 bases lying between them. In germline, CDR1 is SNHLY, CDR2 FYNNEI. The CDR3 runs 15 residues. The chain combines TRBV2 with TRBJ1-2; no firm D call. Sequencing was performed on breast tumor tissue. The receptor was derived from a female donor with breast cancer. Some clones in this sample may be carry-over from other donors' samples. The CDR3 is CASSEVLGNNYGYTF. CDR3 nucleotide sequence: TGTGCCAGCAGTGAAGTATTGGGGAATAACTATGGCTACACCTTC. Full variable domain (outside the CDR3, taken from reference TRBV2 and TRBJ1-2): EPEVTQTPSHQVTQMGQEVILRCVPISNHLYFYWYRQILGQKVEFLVSFYNNEISEKSEIFDDQFSVERPDGSNFTLKIRSTKLEDSAMYFCASSEVLGNNYGYTFGSGTRLTVV.